This entry is about one T cell receptor (beta chain). The same CDR3 can be traced to other DNA sequences in this sample. This sample was included in a study of T cell changes during pregnancy in multiple sclerosis. Sequencing was performed with immunoSEQ multiplex PCR; in TCRdb, only in-frame clones are kept and a portion is missing. The sample has 45,000 or so clones, nearly 90% seen once. CDR3 size: 13 residues. Losses at the gene ends were 5 bases for V and 7 bases for J; bases not matched to a gene: 5. Germline CDR1 and CDR2: SEHNR and FQNEAQ (reference sequence). This clonotype was sampled from a female donor with multiple sclerosis, enrolled in a pregnancy study. This chain uses TRBV7-9 with TRBJ1-5; 7 nucleotides match TRBD1. Specimen: CD4+ T cells from peripheral blood mononuclear cells, collected after pregnancy. For the CDR3, the DNA is TGTGCCAGCAGCCGACAGGGTGGACAGCCCCAGCATTTT. Translating it yields CASSRQGGQPQHF.